The TCR beta chain described here comes from a study of T cells after yellow fever vaccination. Study-level background: Fractions of low cell number were prepared using SMART-Seq v4 Ultra Low Input.

The CDR3 spans 14 residues. With 3 bases removed from V and 4 bases from J, the gap between germline ends came to 15 bases. From germline, CDR1 is DFQATT and CDR2 SNEGSKA (reference sequence). As TCR cDNA was made by 5'RACE template switching, a universal primer site and UMIs were added. TCRdb processed the 5' RACE reads anew with MiXCR; each CDR3 protein has one entry. The data show 610,000 or so distinct CDR3 sequences, with approximately 13% seen just once and more than 12% held by the top ten. The receptor was derived from a man in his thirties or forties who received the YFV17D yellow fever vaccine. The sequencing used PBMCs, collected on the day of the yellow fever booster vaccination. V gene TRBV20-1 combines with J gene TRBJ1-2; D unclear. In DNA, the CDR3 is TGCAGTGCTAGCAGCCCAGCCCGCGTCTATGGCTACACCTTC. Its translation is CSASSPARVYGYTF.